These 18 T cell receptor beta chains share one sample of origin, sequenced in a study of T cells in women clearing cervical HPV infection. Data came from immunoSEQ multiplex PCR; TCRdb stores just in-frame clones and leaves some out. The table lists under 35,000 clones. Material for sequencing was blood buffy coat. The source is a woman aged 18-69 years with a cervical HPV16 infection that either progressed to CIN3+ or cleared (not recorded which).

Incomplete CDR3 DNA: TGTGCCAGCAGTCCGCTAATCAGGGGGGACGATACG. This sequence encodes CASSPLIRGDDT. The CDR3, in full, reads CASSPLIRGDDTQYF. The chain links TRBV28 to TRBJ2-3, with D tentatively TRBD1 (7 bases). The read ends 3 residues before the CDR3 terminus; that terminus is restored from the germline J gene. V gave up 5 bases and J gave up 6 bases, with 18 bases separating them. The CDR3 is 15 residues long. Germline assignment: CDR1 MDHEN and CDR2 SYDVKM.

Notes on this clone: The observed sequence ends 3 residues before the CDR3 terminus, with the missing tail filled in from the germline J gene. The chain is built from TRBV5-1 and TRBJ2-5; weak D call: TRBD2 (5 bases). The V gene lost 5 bases and the J gene lost 5 bases, with 19 bases spanning the gap. Germline CDR1 reads SGHRS; CDR2 reads YFSETQ. This CDR3 contains 15 residues. The CDR3 loop reads CASRPQLGGRETQYF. The sequenced part of the CDR3 DNA is TGCGCCAGCAGGCCCCAACTAGGCGGTCGGGAGACC.

As for this clone: The read is 3 residues too short to cover the CDR3 end, so that end is filled in from the germline J gene. This chain links TRBV30 with TRBJ2-1; 10 bases fit TRBD2. The length of the CDR3 is 16 residues. Trimming removed 0 bases from V and 7 bases from J; junction bases left unmatched: 9. Germline CDR1 and CDR2: GTSNPN and SVGIG (reference sequence). The DNA read from the CDR3 is TGTGCCTGGAGTGTACGGCTAGCGGGAGCAGGGAATGAG. It is translated as CAWSVRLAGAGNE. In full, the CDR3 reads CAWSVRLAGAGNEQFF.

Concerning this clone: The observed sequence ends 3 residues before the CDR3 terminus, with the missing tail filled in from the germline J gene. The chain combines TRBV7-9 with TRBJ2-3, with D uncertain. CDR1 and CDR2 (germline): SEHNR, FQNEAQ (reference sequence). Trimming cost V 2 bases and J 6 bases, with 6 bases left between them. This CDR3 region has 12 residues. CDR3 DNA, as far as it was read: TGTGCCAGCAGCTTATTAATGGATACG. Its translation: CASSLLMDT. The CDR3 as a whole reads CASSLLMDTQYF.

Points on this clone: The read comes to an end 3 residues before the CDR3 does, leaving the germline J gene to fill in the end. The rearrangement links TRBV7-6 to TRBJ1-1, with TRBD1 matching over 9 bases. Trimming took 3 bases from V and 5 from J; bases not matched to a gene: 7. Germline lookup yields CDR1 SGHVS and CDR2 FNYEAQ. This CDR3 spans 15 amino acids. The CDR3 protein is CASSFSGTGRTEAFF. The sequenced part of the CDR3 DNA is TGTGCCAGCAGCTTCTCCGGGACAGGGAGGACTGAA. Full variable domain (outside the CDR3, taken from reference TRBV7-6 and TRBJ1-1): GAGVSQSPRYKVTKRGQDVALRCDPISGHVSLYWYRQALGQGPEFLTYFNYEAQQDKSGLPNDRFSAERPEGSISTLTIQRTEQRDSAMYRCASSFSGTGRTEAFFGQGTRLTVV.

According to its frequency, this clone is medium-sized. The CDR3 end falls 3 residues outside the read, so it is completed with the germline J gene. The rearrangement uses TRBV10-3 and TRBJ2-3, with D perhaps TRBD2 (6 bases). The CDR3 covers 15 residues. CDR1 and CDR2 (germline): ENHRY, SYGVKD. V was clipped by 5 bases and J by 1 base, with 13 bases between them. The sequenced part of the CDR3 DNA is TGTGCCATCAGTCCCCGCGGGACTGGCACAGATACG. The encoded protein is CAISPRGTGTDT. The CDR3 as a whole reads CAISPRGTGTDTQYF.

Note on this clone: The read stops 3 residues short of the end of the CDR3; the missing end is completed from the germline J gene. The V gene is TRBV7-9, the J gene TRBJ2-3; TRBD1 agrees at 8 bases. Germline loops: CDR1 SEHNR, CDR2 FQNEAQ (reference sequence). The CDR3 consists of 14 residues. With 6 bases clipped from V and 4 bases from J, the junction kept 6 bases outside the gene matches. Incomplete CDR3 DNA: TGTGCCAGCAGGACAGACAGGGGTGCAGATACG. Its protein product is CASRTDRGADT. The entire CDR3 sequence reads CASRTDRGADTQYF. Complete variable domain (other parts from reference TRBV7-9 and TRBJ2-3): DTGVSQNPRHKITKRGQNVTFRCDPISEHNRLYWYRQTLGQGPEFLTYFQNEAQLEKSRLLSDRFSAERPKGSFSTLEIQRTEQGDSAMYLCASRTDRGADTQYFGPGTRLTVL.

A word on this clone: The sequenced fragment ends 3 residues before the CDR3 boundary, so the rest is inferred from the germline J gene. V usage is TRBV2 and J usage is TRBJ2-7, with 14 bases matching TRBD2. The CDR3 has 15 residues. Looked up from germline, CDR1 is SNHLY and CDR2 is FYNNEI. Trimming removed 6 bases from V and 1 base from J; junction bases left unmatched: 2. This CDR3 is CASRGTSGSSYEQYF. The CDR3 DNA, read in part, is TGTGCCAGCAGGGGGACTAGCGGGAGTTCCTACGAG.

To note about this clone: The DNA ends 3 residues before the CDR3 does, and the rest of the CDR3 is filled in from the germline J gene. The chain couples TRBV20-1 to TRBJ2-5; 8 nucleotides align to TRBD2. Looked up from germline, CDR1 is DFQATT and CDR2 is SNEGSKA (reference sequence). This CDR3 spans 16 amino acids. The trim removed 5 bases at V and 1 base at J, leaving 12 bases unmatched. CDR3 in amino acids: CSASDFFGGGQETQYF. Partial CDR3 DNA: TGCAGTGCTTCGGACTTCTTCGGGGGGGGCCAAGAGACC.

Comments on this clone: The read gets to within 3 residues of the CDR3 end, and the germline J gene fills in the rest. The J gene is TRBJ2-7, the V gene TRBV5-5; maybe TRBD2 (6 bases). This CDR3 spans 15 amino acids. Deletions cut 4 bases from V and 3 bases from J, with 17 bases between. The germline V gene encodes CDR1 SGHKS and CDR2 YYEKEE (reference sequence). Incomplete CDR3 DNA: TGTGCCAGCAGCCTAGCCGCCGGGACTTACTACGAG. It encodes CASSLAAGTYYE. The full CDR3 protein reads CASSLAAGTYYEQYF.

The CDR3 DNA, read in part, is TGTGCCAGTAGTCCCGGCGCAGGGACG. The encoded protein is CASSPGAGT. The whole CDR3 is CASSPGAGTQYF. The chain uses TRBV19 and TRBJ2-3, with D possibly being TRBD1 (5 bases). Sequencing ends 3 residues short of the CDR3 end; the germline J gene provides the rest. Germline-derived CDR1 and CDR2 are LNHDA and SQIVND (reference sequence). This CDR3 has 12 amino acids.

With respect to this clone: The sequence runs out 3 residues before the end of the CDR3; the remainder is reconstructed from the germline J gene. The J gene is TRBJ1-5, the V gene TRBV20-1, with D possibly TRBD1 on 5 matching bases. Germline assignment: CDR1 DFQATT and CDR2 SNEGSKA (reference sequence). Between the trimmed V and J ends, which lost 8 bases and 0 bases, there was a span of 17 bases. CDR3 length equals 15 residues. CDR3 DNA (partial): TGCAGTACTAAGCTACAGGCAGATAGCAATCAGCCC. Translation gives CSTKLQADSNQP. The entire CDR3 is CSTKLQADSNQPQHF.

In the case of this clone: The missing CDR3 end, 3 residues past where the read stops, is filled in from the germline J gene. The gene calls are TRBV18 and TRBJ2-4; D gene unclear. Germline V gives CDR1 KGHSH, CDR2 LQKENI. The CDR3 covers 14 residues. This CDR3 is CASSPGAAGYGQYF. Partial CDR3 DNA: TGTGCCAGCTCACCTGGTGCAGCAGGCTATGGT.

As concerns this clone: The CDR3 is cut off 3 residues early in the read; its end comes from the germline J gene. This sequence joins TRBV2 and TRBJ2-5; the match to TRBD2 covers 7 bases. The CDR3 runs 15 residues. V gave up 3 bases and J gave up 5 bases; unmatched junction bases: 9. Germline CDR1 reads SNHLY; CDR2 reads FYNNEI. Incomplete CDR3 DNA: TGTGCCAGCAGTGACATCGGGGAGGGCGGGGAGACC. It encodes CASSDIGEGGET. Given in full, the CDR3 is CASSDIGEGGETQYF.

Comment on this clone: The missing CDR3 end, 3 residues past where the read stops, is filled in from the germline J gene. The chain has TRBV18 and TRBJ2-5, with a tentative D call TRBD1 (5 bases). With 2 bases removed from V and 7 bases from J, the gap between germline ends came to 14 bases. CDR3 size: 14 residues. Germline CDR1 reads KGHSH; CDR2 reads LQKENI. The CDR3 here is CASSPSQGQGTQYF. The part of the CDR3 DNA that was read is TGTGCCAGCTCACCATCGCAGGGCCAGGGGACC.

Comments on this clone: With the read ending 3 residues before the CDR3 end, the germline J gene is used to fill in that end. The rearrangement links TRBV10-3 to TRBJ2-5; 10 bases match TRBD2. The germline gives CDR1 ENHRY, CDR2 SYGVKD. With 2 bases clipped from V and 2 bases from J, the junction kept 2 bases outside the gene matches. The CDR3 sequence is 15 residues long. The sequenced CDR3 bases are TGTGCCATCAGTGAGGGACTAGCGGAACAAGAGACC. It yields the protein CAISEGLAEQET. The full-length CDR3 reads as CAISEGLAEQETQYF.

Comments on this clone: The DNA ends 3 residues before the CDR3 does, and the rest of the CDR3 is filled in from the germline J gene. The V and J genes are TRBV6-1 and TRBJ1-5; 8 bases agree with TRBD1. The CDR3 is made up of 15 amino acids. V shed 0 bases, J shed 6 bases, and the junction held 4 bases outside the gene matches. Germline CDR1 is MNHNS and CDR2 is SASEGT. The covered CDR3 bases are TGTGCCAGCAGTGAAGCCACGACAGGGGCTCAGCCC. It translates to CASSEATTGAQP. The full CDR3 protein reads CASSEATTGAQPQHF.

Details on this clone: Read coverage stops 3 residues before the CDR3 terminus; the germline J gene supplies the remainder. The chain links TRBV2 to TRBJ1-3; 7 bases map to TRBD1. The CDR3 consists of 16 residues. The germline V gene encodes CDR1 SNHLY and CDR2 FYNNEI. After removal of 8 bases from V and 2 bases from J, the junction contained 12 bases not matched to a gene. The CDR3 here is CASRYLQGIAGNTIYF. CDR3 bases read: TGTGCCAGCCGATATCTACAGGGGATAGCTGGAAACACC.